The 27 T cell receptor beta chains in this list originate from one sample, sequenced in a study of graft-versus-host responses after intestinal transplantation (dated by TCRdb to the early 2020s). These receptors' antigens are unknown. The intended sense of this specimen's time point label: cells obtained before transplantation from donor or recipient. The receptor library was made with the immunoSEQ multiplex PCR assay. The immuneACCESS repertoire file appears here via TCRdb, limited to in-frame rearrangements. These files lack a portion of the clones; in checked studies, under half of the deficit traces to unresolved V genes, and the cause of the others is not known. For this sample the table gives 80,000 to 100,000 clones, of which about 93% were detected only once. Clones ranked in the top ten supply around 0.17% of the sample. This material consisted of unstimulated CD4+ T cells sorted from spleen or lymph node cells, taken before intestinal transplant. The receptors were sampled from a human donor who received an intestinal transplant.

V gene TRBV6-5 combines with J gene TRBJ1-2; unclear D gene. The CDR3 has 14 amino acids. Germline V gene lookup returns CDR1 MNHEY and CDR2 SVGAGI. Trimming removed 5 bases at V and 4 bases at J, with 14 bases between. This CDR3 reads CASSTGRDAYGYTF. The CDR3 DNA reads TGTGCCAGCAGTACGGGAAGGGATGCCTATGGCTACACCTTC.

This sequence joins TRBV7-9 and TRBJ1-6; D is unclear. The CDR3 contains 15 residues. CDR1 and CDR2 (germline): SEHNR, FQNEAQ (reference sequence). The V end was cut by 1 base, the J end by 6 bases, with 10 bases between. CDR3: CASSLVGVLNSPLHF. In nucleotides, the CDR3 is TGTGCCAGCAGCTTAGTCGGAGTACTTAATTCACCCCTCCACTTT. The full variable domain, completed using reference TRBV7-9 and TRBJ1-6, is DTGVSQNPRHKITKRGQNVTFRCDPISEHNRLYWYRQTLGQGPEFLTYFQNEAQLEKSRLLSDRFSAERPKGSFSTLEIQRTEQGDSAMYLCASSLVGVLNSPLHFGNGTRLTVT.

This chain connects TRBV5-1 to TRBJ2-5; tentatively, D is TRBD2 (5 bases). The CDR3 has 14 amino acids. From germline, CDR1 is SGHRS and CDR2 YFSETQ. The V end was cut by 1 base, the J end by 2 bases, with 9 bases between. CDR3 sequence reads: CASSLIPGQETQYF. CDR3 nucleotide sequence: TGCGCCAGCAGCTTGATTCCGGGACAAGAGACCCAGTACTTC.

Written as DNA, the CDR3 is TGTGCCAGCAGCTTGTATGTCGGGGGATTCCAAGAGACCCAGTACTTC. This codes for CASSLYVGGFQETQYF. The V gene is TRBV5-6, the J gene TRBJ2-5; tentative D call: TRBD2 (6 bases). V was trimmed by 1 base and J by 1 base, leaving 14 bases between them. The CDR3 covers 16 residues. Per the germline V gene, CDR1 is SGHDT and CDR2 is YYEEEE.

The CDR3 here is CASSPSLVLNTGELFF. DNA for the CDR3: TGTGCCAGCTCACCATCCTTGGTACTGAACACCGGGGAGCTGTTTTTT. The genes are TRBV18 and TRBJ2-2; D remains ambiguous. CDR3 length: 16 residues. Germline CDR1 and CDR2: KGHSH and LQKENI. V dropped 2 bases and J dropped 1 base, with 11 bases sitting between them.

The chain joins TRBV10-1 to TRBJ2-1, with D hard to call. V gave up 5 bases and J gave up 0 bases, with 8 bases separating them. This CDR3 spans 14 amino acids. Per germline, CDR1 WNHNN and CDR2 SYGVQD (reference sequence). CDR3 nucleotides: TGCGCCAGCAGTATGTCCGTCTCCTACAATGAGCAGTTCTTC. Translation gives CASSMSVSYNEQFF.

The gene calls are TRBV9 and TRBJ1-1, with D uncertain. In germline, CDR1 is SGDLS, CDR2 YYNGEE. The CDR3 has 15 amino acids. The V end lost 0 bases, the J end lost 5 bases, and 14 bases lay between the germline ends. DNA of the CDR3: TGTGCCAGCAGCGTAGCTTTGGGGAGAGGAACTGAAGCTTTCTTT. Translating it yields CASSVALGRGTEAFF.

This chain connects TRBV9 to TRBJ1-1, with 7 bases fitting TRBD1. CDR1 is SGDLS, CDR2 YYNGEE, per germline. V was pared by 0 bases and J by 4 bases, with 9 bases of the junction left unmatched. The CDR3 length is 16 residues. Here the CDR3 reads CASSVDDQQGSTEAFF. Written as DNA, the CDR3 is TGTGCCAGCAGCGTAGACGACCAACAGGGGAGCACTGAAGCTTTCTTT.

This CDR3 reads CASRQTHRTSGNNEQFF. The CDR3 DNA follows: TGCGCCAGCAGGCAGACCCATAGGACTAGCGGGAACAATGAGCAGTTCTTC. The chain is built from TRBV4-1 and TRBJ2-1; TRBD2 agrees at 12 bases. The CDR3 is made up of 17 amino acids. Losses at the gene ends were 6 bases for V and 5 bases for J; bases not matched to a gene: 11. Per germline, CDR1 MGHRA and CDR2 YSYEKL.

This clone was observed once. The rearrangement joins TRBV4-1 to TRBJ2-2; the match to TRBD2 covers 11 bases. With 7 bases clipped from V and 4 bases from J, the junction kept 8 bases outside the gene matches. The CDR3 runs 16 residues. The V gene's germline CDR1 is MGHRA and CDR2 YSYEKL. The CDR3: CASNKLGTSGTGELFF. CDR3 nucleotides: TGCGCCAGCAACAAGCTCGGGACTAGCGGCACCGGGGAGCTGTTTTTT.

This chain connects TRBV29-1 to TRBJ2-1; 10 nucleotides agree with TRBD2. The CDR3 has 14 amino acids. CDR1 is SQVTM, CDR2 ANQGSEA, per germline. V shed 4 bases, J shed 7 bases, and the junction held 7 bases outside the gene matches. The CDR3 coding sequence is TGCAGCGTTGTAACTAGCGGGATATGGAATGAGCAGTTCTTC. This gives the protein CSVVTSGIWNEQFF.

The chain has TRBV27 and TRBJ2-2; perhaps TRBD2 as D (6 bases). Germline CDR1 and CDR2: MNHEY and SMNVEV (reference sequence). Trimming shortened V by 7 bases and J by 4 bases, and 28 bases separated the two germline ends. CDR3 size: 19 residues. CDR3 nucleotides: TGTGCCAGCACCTCACGCCCCCTATGGCAGGGAGGTCCCACCGGGGAGCTGTTTTTT. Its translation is CASTSRPLWQGGPTGELFF.

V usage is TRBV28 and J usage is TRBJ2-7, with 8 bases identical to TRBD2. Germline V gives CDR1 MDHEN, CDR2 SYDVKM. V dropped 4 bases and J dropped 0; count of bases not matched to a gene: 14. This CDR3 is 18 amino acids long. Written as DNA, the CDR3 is TGTGCCAGCAGTTCGCGGGAGGCCCGAATTAGCATCTCCTACGAGCAGTACTTC. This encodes CASSSREARISISYEQYF.

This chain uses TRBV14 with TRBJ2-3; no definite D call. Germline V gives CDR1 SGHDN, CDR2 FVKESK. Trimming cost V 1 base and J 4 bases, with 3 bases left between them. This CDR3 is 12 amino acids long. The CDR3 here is CASSQVADTQYF. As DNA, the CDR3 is TGTGCCAGCAGCCAAGTAGCAGATACGCAGTATTTT.

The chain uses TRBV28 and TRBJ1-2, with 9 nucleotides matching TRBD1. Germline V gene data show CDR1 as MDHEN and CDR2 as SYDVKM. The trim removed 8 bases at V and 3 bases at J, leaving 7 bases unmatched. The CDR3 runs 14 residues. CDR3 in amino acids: CASGGQGGYYGYTF. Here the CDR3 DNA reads TGTGCCAGCGGGGGACAGGGAGGATACTATGGCTACACCTTC.

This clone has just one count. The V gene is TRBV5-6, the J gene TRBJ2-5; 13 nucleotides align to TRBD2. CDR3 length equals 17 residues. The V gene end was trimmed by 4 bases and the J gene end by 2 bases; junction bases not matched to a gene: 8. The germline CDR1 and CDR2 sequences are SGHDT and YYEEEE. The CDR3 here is CASSQDLLAGGQETQYF. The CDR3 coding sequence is TGTGCCAGCAGCCAAGACCTACTAGCGGGGGGGCAAGAGACCCAGTACTTC.

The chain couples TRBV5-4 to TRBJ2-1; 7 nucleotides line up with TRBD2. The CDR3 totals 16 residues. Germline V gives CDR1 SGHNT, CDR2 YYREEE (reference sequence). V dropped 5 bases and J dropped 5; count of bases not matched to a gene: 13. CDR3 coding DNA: TGTGCCAGCAGTAAACTTGGCGGGAGTCAGGACAATGAGCAGTTCTTC. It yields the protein CASSKLGGSQDNEQFF.

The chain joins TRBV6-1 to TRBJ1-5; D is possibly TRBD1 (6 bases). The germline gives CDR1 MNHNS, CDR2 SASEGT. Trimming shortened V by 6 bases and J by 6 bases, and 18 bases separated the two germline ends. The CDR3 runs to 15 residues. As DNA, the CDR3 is TGTGCCAGCAGGACTCAGGGAGGGGGTGGTCAGCCCCAGCATTTT. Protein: CASRTQGGGGQPQHF.

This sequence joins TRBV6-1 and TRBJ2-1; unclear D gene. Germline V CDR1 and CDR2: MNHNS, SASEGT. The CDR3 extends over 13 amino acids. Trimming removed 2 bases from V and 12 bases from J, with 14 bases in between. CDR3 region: CASSEFGWRRQFF. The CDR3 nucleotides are TGTGCCAGCAGTGAATTCGGGTGGAGAAGGCAGTTCTTC.

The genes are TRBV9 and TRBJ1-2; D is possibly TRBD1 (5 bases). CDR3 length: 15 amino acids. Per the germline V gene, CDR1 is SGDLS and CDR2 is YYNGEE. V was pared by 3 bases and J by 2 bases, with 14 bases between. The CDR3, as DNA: TGTGCCAGCAGCGCGGACATCCTCTTAAACTATGGCTACACCTTC. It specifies CASSADILLNYGYTF.

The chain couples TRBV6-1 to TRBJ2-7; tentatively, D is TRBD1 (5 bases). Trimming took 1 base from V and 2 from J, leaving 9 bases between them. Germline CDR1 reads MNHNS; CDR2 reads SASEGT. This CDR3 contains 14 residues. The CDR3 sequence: CASSEVRGAYEQYF. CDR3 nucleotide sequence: TGTGCCAGCAGTGAAGTTAGGGGTGCCTACGAGCAGTACTTC.

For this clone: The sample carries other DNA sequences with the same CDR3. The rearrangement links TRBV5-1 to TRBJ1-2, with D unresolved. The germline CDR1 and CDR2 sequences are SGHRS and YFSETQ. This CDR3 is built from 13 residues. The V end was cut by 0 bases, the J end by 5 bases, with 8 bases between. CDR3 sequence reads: CASSLAGEYGYTF. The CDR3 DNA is TGCGCCAGCAGCTTGGCCGGGGAGTATGGCTACACCTTC.

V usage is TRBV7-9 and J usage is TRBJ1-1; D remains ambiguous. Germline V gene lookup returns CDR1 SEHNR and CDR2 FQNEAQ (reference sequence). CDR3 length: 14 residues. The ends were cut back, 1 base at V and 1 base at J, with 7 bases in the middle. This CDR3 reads CASSLVLTNTEAFF. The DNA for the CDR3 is TGTGCCAGCAGCTTAGTCCTAACGAACACTGAAGCTTTCTTT.

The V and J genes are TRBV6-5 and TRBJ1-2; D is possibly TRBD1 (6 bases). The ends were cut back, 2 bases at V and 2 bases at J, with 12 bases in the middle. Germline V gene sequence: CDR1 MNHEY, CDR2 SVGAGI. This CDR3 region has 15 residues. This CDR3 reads CASSYASTGNYGYTF. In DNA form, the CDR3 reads TGTGCCAGCAGTTACGCTTCAACAGGGAACTATGGCTACACCTTC.

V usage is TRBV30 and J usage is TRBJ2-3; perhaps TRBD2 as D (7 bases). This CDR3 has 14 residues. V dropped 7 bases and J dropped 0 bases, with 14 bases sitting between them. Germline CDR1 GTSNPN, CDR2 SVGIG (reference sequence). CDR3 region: CASTGGPSTDTQYF. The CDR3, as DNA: TGTGCCTCTACGGGGGGCCCTAGCACAGATACGCAGTATTTT.

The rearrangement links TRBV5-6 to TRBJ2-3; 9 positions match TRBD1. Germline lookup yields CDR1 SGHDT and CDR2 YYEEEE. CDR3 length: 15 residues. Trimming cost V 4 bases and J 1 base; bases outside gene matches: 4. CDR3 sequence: CASSPGQGRTDTQYF. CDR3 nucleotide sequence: TGTGCCAGCAGCCCCGGACAGGGGCGCACAGATACGCAGTATTTT.

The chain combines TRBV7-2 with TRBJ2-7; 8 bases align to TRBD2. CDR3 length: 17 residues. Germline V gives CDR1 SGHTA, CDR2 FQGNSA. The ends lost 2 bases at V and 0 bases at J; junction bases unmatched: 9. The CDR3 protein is CASSLLFSGGFSYEQYF. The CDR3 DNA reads TGTGCCAGCAGCTTATTATTCAGCGGGGGCTTCTCCTACGAGCAGTACTTC.